This TCR beta chain was found in a study of blood T cell repertoires in COVID-19. Trimming removed 6 bases from V and 2 bases from J, with 10 bases in between. Germline V lookup: CDR1 LNHDA, CDR2 SQIVND (reference sequence). The CDR3 sequence is 13 residues long. Residents of about two dozen US areas, aged about 18 to 95 years, made up the participants. Donors of Cohort 3 who recovered were those that had two negative PCRs, clearance, or symptom resolution. Method: immunoSEQ multiplex PCR; TCRdb's copy keeps in-frame clones and lacks some. The data show some 390,000 clones, around 91% seen once. Material: PBMCs or T cells enriched from blood (not recorded which). The receptor's source is a man aged 30 to 39 who had recovered from COVID-19. The rearrangement uses TRBV19 and TRBJ1-2; D is unclear. For the CDR3, the DNA is TGTGCCAGTAGGGTGGCGGGGAACTATGGCTACACCTTC. This codes for CASRVAGNYGYTF.